This TCR beta chain was captured in a study of CD8+CD57+ T cells in acquired aplastic anemia. This clonotype was picked up one time. What it binds is unknown. Patients selected for sequencing had displayed CD8+CD57+ cell expansion by flow cytometry. Acquired aplastic anemia of severe grade affected all patients. At blood sampling, none of the patients had yet received therapy. Study conclusions and caveats: Patients had around 30 CD8+ CDR3 sequences in common with controls (the shared set).

Genomic DNA constituted the template upon which TCR beta VDJ and CDR3 profiling was performed. TCRdb re-called the reads through MiXCR, storing one row per CDR3 protein. The sample lists roughly 250,000 distinct CDR3 sequences; 82% were seen once. The sequence came from a human donor with aplastic anemia. The sample was sorted CD4+, CD8+, or CD8+CD57+ T cells (not recorded which) from PBMCs.

The CDR3 DNA reads as TGTGCCAGCAGCTTATACAGGGAGAACACTGAAGCTTTCTTT. Translated: CASSLYRENTEAFF. V and J are TRBV7-9 and TRBJ1-1; maybe TRBD1 (6 bases). V lost 2 bases to trimming and J lost 1 base, with 8 bases between them. The CDR3 extends over 14 amino acids. Germline-derived CDR1 and CDR2 are SEHNR and FQNEAQ (reference sequence). The entire variable domain, with the rest obtained from reference TRBV7-9 and TRBJ1-1, is as follows: DTGVSQNPRHKITKRGQNVTFRCDPISEHNRLYWYRQTLGQGPEFLTYFQNEAQLEKSRLLSDRFSAERPKGSFSTLEIQRTEQGDSAMYLCASSLYRENTEAFFGQGTRLTVV.